Listed below are T cell receptor beta chains from one sample, sequenced in a study of T-cell reconstitution after alpha-beta-depleted transplantation in children. MiXCR, applied by TCRdb to the PCR reads, yields one record per CDR3 protein. This sample yields approximately 350,000 distinct CDR3 sequences, of which under 13% are seen a single time; less than 2.5% belongs to the top ten. The source was PBMCs from the stem cell graft donor, collected from the stem cell graft. The receptors originated from a human donor who donated a stem cell graft to a child with acute lymphoblastic leukemia. Each CDR3 is given with its conserved first and last residue. A D gene is named only where the DNA matches it firmly. A clone size is listed for some rows: how often the clone was seen (once, few, many), or a class if it is expanded.

clone size	V gene	CDR3 length	J gene	D gene	CDR3 protein	CDR3 DNA
-	TRBV4-3	14	TRBJ2-7	TRBD1	CASSQMGQGYEQYF	TGCGCCAGCAGCCAGATGGGACAGGGATACGAGCAGTACTTC
many	TRBV7-2	16	TRBJ2-2	-	CASSFGVIRNTGELFF	TGTGCCAGCAGCTTCGGAGTTATCCGAAACACCGGGGAGCTGTTTTTT
few	TRBV12-3/TRBV12-4	14	TRBJ2-5	TRBD2	CASTLAGGWETQYF	TGTGCCAGCACACTAGCGGGAGGATGGGAGACCCAGTACTTC
-	TRBV6-5	16	TRBJ2-1	-	CASSYSHTAVGGEQFF	TGTGCCAGCAGTTACTCGCATACAGCGGTTGGAGGTGAGCAGTTCTTC
-	TRBV6-5	16	TRBJ2-7	-	CASSYEWRASSYEQYF	TGTGCCAGCAGTTACGAGTGGCGGGCCAGCTCCTACGAGCAGTACTTC
-	TRBV12-3/TRBV12-4	17	TRBJ2-1	-	CASSLADRGFSYNEQFF	TGTGCCAGCAGTTTGGCGGACCGGGGGTTCTCCTACAATGAGCAGTTCTTC
few	TRBV5-1	18	TRBJ2-5	-	CASSVGGGLRSIQETQYF	TGCGCCAGCAGCGTGGGAGGTGGTTTACGATCTATACAAGAGACCCAGTACTTC
-	TRBV20-1	14	TRBJ2-7	TRBD2	CSVPSGGGGSEQYF	TGCAGTGTCCCCTCCGGCGGGGGGGGGAGCGAGCAGTACTTC
-	TRBV6-1	14	TRBJ1-5	TRBD1	CASRTGTGNQPQHF	TGTGCCAGCAGGACCGGGACAGGAAATCAGCCCCAGCATTTT
few	TRBV7-9	16	TRBJ2-7	TRBD2	CASSLVGGERSYEQYF	TGTGCCAGCAGCTTAGTGGGAGGGGAGCGGTCCTACGAGCAGTACTTC
few	TRBV7-8	19	TRBJ2-3	TRBD2	CASSFSPGTSGRETDTQYF	TGTGCCAGCAGCTTCAGCCCCGGGACTAGCGGGAGGGAGACAGATACGCAGTATTTT
few	TRBV5-1	15	TRBJ2-7	-	CASRVGSGSSYEQYF	TGCGCCAGCAGGGTGGGGAGCGGCAGCTCCTACGAGCAGTACTTC
-	TRBV12-3/TRBV12-4	13	TRBJ1-5	-	CASSFGGSQPQHF	TGTGCCAGCAGTTTTGGGGGTTCTCAGCCCCAGCATTTT
few	TRBV5-1	15	TRBJ2-5	-	CASSLTGSSGETQYF	TGCGCCAGCAGCTTGACAGGGTCGTCGGGGGAGACCCAGTACTTC
-	TRBV4-1	16	TRBJ2-4	TRBD2	CASSQGPTSGKNIQYF	TGCGCCAGCAGCCAAGGCCCGACTAGCGGGAAAAACATTCAGTACTTC
-	TRBV7-6	17	TRBJ2-2	TRBD2	CASSLSSGTAGTGELFF	TGTGCCAGCAGCTTGTCTAGCGGTACCGCGGGCACCGGGGAGCTGTTTTTT
many	TRBV11-2	16	TRBJ2-1	TRBD2	CASSWWTSGDGDEQFF	TGTGCCAGCAGCTGGTGGACTAGCGGCGATGGGGATGAGCAGTTCTTC
many	TRBV7-2	12	TRBJ1-1	-	CASSSSGIEAFF	TGTGCCAGCAGCTCCAGCGGGATTGAAGCTTTCTTT
few	TRBV27	14	TRBJ1-3	-	CASRPRGSGNTIYF	TGTGCCAGCAGACCCAGGGGCTCTGGAAACACCATATATTTT
few	TRBV5-1	15	TRBJ2-7	-	CASSETPQGHHEQYF	TGCGCCAGCAGCGAGACCCCCCAGGGACATCACGAGCAGTACTTC
few	TRBV5-1	16	TRBJ2-3	TRBD2	CASSLASGGGTDTQYF	TGCGCCAGCAGCTTGGCTAGCGGAGGGGGCACAGATACGCAGTATTTT
-	TRBV29-1	12	TRBJ1-1	-	CSVGAANTEAFF	TGCAGCGTTGGAGCAGCGAACACTGAAGCTTTCTTT
many	TRBV5-1	14	TRBJ2-1	-	CASGRDPNRYEQFF	TGCGCCAGCGGTAGGGACCCTAACAGGTATGAGCAGTTCTTC
-	TRBV5-1	15	TRBJ2-2	TRBD1	CASSSGTDIAGELFF	TGCGCCAGCAGCTCAGGGACAGACATCGCCGGGGAGCTGTTTTTT
many	TRBV6-5	16	TRBJ1-3	-	CASSYSGGSSGNTIYF	TGTGCCAGCAGTTACTCGGGGGGAAGCTCTGGAAACACCATATATTTT
few	TRBV7-2	12	TRBJ2-5	-	CASSGVQETQYF	TGTGCCAGCAGCGGGGTCCAAGAGACCCAGTACTTC
many	TRBV20-1	13	TRBJ2-7	TRBD2	CSAPWREIHEQYF	TGCAGTGCCCCCTGGCGGGAGATCCACGAGCAGTACTTC
-	TRBV4-1	17	TRBJ1-5	TRBD1	CASSQDKGDSYNQPQHF	TGCGCCAGCAGCCAAGATAAAGGGGACAGTTACAATCAGCCCCAGCATTTT
few	TRBV6-2/TRBV6-3	14	TRBJ2-3	-	CASNLQVSADTQYF	TGTGCCAGCAATTTACAGGTCTCGGCAGATACGCAGTATTTT
few	TRBV12-3/TRBV12-4	14	TRBJ1-2	-	CASRAGGLTISYTF	TGTGCCAGCAGGGCCGGCGGGCTAACTATTAGCTACACCTTC
few	TRBV5-6	15	TRBJ1-2	-	CASSLRAGSGYGYTF	TGTGCCAGCAGCTTGAGGGCAGGGAGCGGCTATGGCTACACCTTC
many	TRBV20-1	15	TRBJ1-1	-	CSARANRGQEPEAFF	TGCAGTGCTAGAGCGAACCGGGGTCAGGAGCCTGAAGCTTTCTTT
-	TRBV4-2	16	TRBJ1-2	-	CASSQDRQDILYGYTF	TGTGCCAGCAGCCAAGATAGACAGGACATACTCTATGGCTACACCTTC
few	TRBV3-1	13	TRBJ1-2	-	CASSSTQGYGYTF	TGTGCCAGCAGCTCCACACAGGGCTATGGCTACACCTTC
few	TRBV18	16	TRBJ1-1	TRBD1	CASPSKGTGENTEAFF	TGTGCCAGCCCCTCCAAGGGAACAGGGGAGAACACTGAAGCTTTCTTT